Listed below are T cell receptor beta chains from one sample, sequenced in a study of blood T cell repertoires in COVID-19. TCRdb's table, derived via immunoSEQ multiplex PCR, lists solely in-frame clones and lacks some. This table has about 43,000 clones, approximately 87% appearing once. Input material: peripheral blood. The receptors derive from a man aged 35-49 years with COVID-19, enrolled during active disease. CDR3s include the opening cysteine and the closing phenylalanine or tryptophan. The order of the fields is J gene, D gene, V gene, clone size, CDR3 protein, CDR3 DNA. A D gene is named only where the DNA matches it firmly. Size values are once, few and many counts, or a class for expanded clones, and some rows have none.

j_call: TRBJ2-7
d_call: TRBD2
v_call: TRBV30
clone_size: .
cdr3_aa: CAWSSGGYEQYF
cdr3_nt: TGTGCCTGGAGTTCGGGGGGCTACGAGCAGTACTTC

j_call: TRBJ2-5
d_call: TRBD2
v_call: TRBV11-2
clone_size: large
cdr3_aa: CASSSLAGVGETQYF
cdr3_nt: TGTGCCAGCAGCTCACTAGCGGGGGTGGGGGAGACCCAGTACTTC

j_call: TRBJ1-5
d_call: TRBD1
v_call: TRBV19
clone_size: .
cdr3_aa: CASWGQGTNQPQHF
cdr3_nt: TGTGCCAGTTGGGGACAGGGGACCAATCAGCCCCAGCATTTT

j_call: TRBJ2-5
d_call: .
v_call: TRBV29-1
clone_size: once
cdr3_aa: CSVEDLGSGETQYF
cdr3_nt: TGCAGCGTTGAAGATCTCGGTAGTGGAGAGACCCAGTACTTC

j_call: TRBJ2-1
d_call: .
v_call: TRBV5-6
clone_size: .
cdr3_aa: CASSLERGLGGGEQFF
cdr3_nt: TGTGCCAGCAGCTTGGAAAGGGGTCTGGGGGGAGGTGAGCAGTTCTTC

j_call: TRBJ1-2
d_call: TRBD1
v_call: TRBV10-3
clone_size: .
cdr3_aa: CAMLTGSEGYTF
cdr3_nt: TGTGCCATGCTGACAGGGTCGGAGGGCTACACCTTC

j_call: TRBJ1-5
d_call: .
v_call: TRBV12-3/TRBV12-4
clone_size: once
cdr3_aa: CASSDSSNQPQHF
cdr3_nt: TGTGCCAGCAGCGACAGTAGCAATCAGCCCCAGCATTTT

j_call: TRBJ2-2
d_call: TRBD2
v_call: TRBV7-6
clone_size: .
cdr3_aa: CAGSLVASGSNTGELFF
cdr3_nt: TGTGCCGGCAGCTTAGTGGCTAGCGGGAGTAACACCGGGGAGCTGTTTTTT

j_call: TRBJ2-1
d_call: .
v_call: TRBV11-3
clone_size: once
cdr3_aa: CASSPRQGHEQFF
cdr3_nt: TGTGCCAGCAGCCCGAGGCAGGGGCATGAGCAGTTCTTC

j_call: TRBJ2-5
d_call: TRBD2
v_call: TRBV19
clone_size: .
cdr3_aa: CASRGGTETQYF
cdr3_nt: TGTGCCAGTAGGGGGGGGACGGAGACCCAGTACTTC

j_call: TRBJ2-7
d_call: .
v_call: TRBV19
clone_size: .
cdr3_aa: CASSNRPGYEQYF
cdr3_nt: TGTGCCAGTAGTAACCGGCCAGGGTACGAGCAGTACTTC

j_call: TRBJ2-6
d_call: .
v_call: TRBV10-3
clone_size: .
cdr3_aa: CAIERRGQGSGANVLTF
cdr3_nt: TGTGCCATAGAGAGGAGGGGGCAGGGCTCTGGGGCCAACGTCCTGACTTTC

j_call: TRBJ1-5
d_call: TRBD1
v_call: TRBV7-8
clone_size: .
cdr3_aa: CASSLDRAREPQHF
cdr3_nt: TGTGCCAGCAGCTTGGACAGGGCCCGAGAGCCCCAGCATTTT

j_call: TRBJ2-4
d_call: .
v_call: TRBV18
clone_size: .
cdr3_aa: CASSPLRQASPNIQYF
cdr3_nt: TGTGCCAGCTCACCTCTTCGACAAGCAAGCCCAAACATTCAGTACTTC

j_call: TRBJ1-1
d_call: TRBD1
v_call: TRBV11-3
clone_size: .
cdr3_aa: CASSLVGTGTEAFF
cdr3_nt: TGTGCCAGCAGCTTAGTGGGGACAGGGACTGAAGCTTTCTTT

j_call: TRBJ1-6
d_call: TRBD1
v_call: TRBV27
clone_size: .
cdr3_aa: CASTKERQGHSPLHF
cdr3_nt: TGTGCCAGCACTAAAGAGAGACAGGGCCATTCACCCCTCCACTTT

j_call: TRBJ1-5
d_call: .
v_call: TRBV6-5
clone_size: .
cdr3_aa: CASSLGLNSNQPQHF
cdr3_nt: TGTGCCAGCAGCCTAGGACTTAATAGCAATCAGCCCCAGCATTTT

j_call: TRBJ1-1
d_call: .
v_call: TRBV18
clone_size: .
cdr3_aa: CASSLTDRQKNTEAFF
cdr3_nt: TGTGCCAGCTCACTCACTGACAGACAAAAGAACACTGAAGCTTTCTTT

j_call: TRBJ2-5
d_call: .
v_call: TRBV9
clone_size: .
cdr3_aa: CASSVGQSTETQYF
cdr3_nt: TGTGCCAGCAGCGTAGGACAGTCCACCGAGACCCAGTACTTC

j_call: TRBJ2-6
d_call: TRBD1
v_call: TRBV19
clone_size: .
cdr3_aa: CASSRRDRLASGANVLTF
cdr3_nt: TGTGCCAGTAGTAGAAGGGACAGACTCGCCTCTGGGGCCAACGTCCTGACTTTC

j_call: TRBJ2-7
d_call: TRBD1
v_call: TRBV30
clone_size: .
cdr3_aa: CAWSDRGQEQYF
cdr3_nt: TGTGCCTGGAGTGACAGGGGGCAAGAGCAGTACTTC

j_call: TRBJ1-1
d_call: .
v_call: TRBV14
clone_size: .
cdr3_aa: CASSPQGIEAFF
cdr3_nt: TGTGCCAGCAGCCCACAGGGTATTGAAGCTTTCTTT

j_call: TRBJ1-1
d_call: TRBD1
v_call: TRBV5-6
clone_size: .
cdr3_aa: CASSSGQGRKGTEAFF
cdr3_nt: TGTGCCAGCAGCTCCGGACAGGGAAGGAAGGGCACTGAAGCTTTCTTT

j_call: TRBJ1-1
d_call: TRBD1
v_call: TRBV5-1
clone_size: .
cdr3_aa: CASSLGTGVSTEAFF
cdr3_nt: TGCGCCAGCAGCTTGGGGACAGGGGTGAGCACTGAAGCTTTCTTT

j_call: TRBJ1-1
d_call: TRBD1
v_call: TRBV14
clone_size: .
cdr3_aa: CASSRYQGVHTEAFF
cdr3_nt: TGTGCCAGCAGCCGCTACCAGGGGGTTCACACTGAAGCTTTCTTT

j_call: TRBJ1-5
d_call: .
v_call: TRBV28
clone_size: few
cdr3_aa: CASSLPQGANQPQHF
cdr3_nt: TGTGCCAGCAGTTTACCCCAGGGCGCAAATCAGCCCCAGCATTTT

j_call: TRBJ2-1
d_call: .
v_call: TRBV6-1
clone_size: once
cdr3_aa: CASSEQGTYNEQFF
cdr3_nt: TGTGCCAGCAGTGAACAGGGAACCTACAATGAGCAGTTCTTC

j_call: TRBJ2-1
d_call: TRBD2
v_call: TRBV5-4
clone_size: .
cdr3_aa: CASSLSGGAYNEQFF
cdr3_nt: TGTGCCAGCAGTCTTAGCGGGGGGGCCTACAATGAGCAGTTCTTC

j_call: TRBJ1-5
d_call: TRBD1
v_call: TRBV18
clone_size: .
cdr3_aa: CASSLRGLDQPQHF
cdr3_nt: TGTGCCAGCTCACTCAGGGGGCTGGATCAGCCCCAGCATTTT

j_call: TRBJ2-5
d_call: .
v_call: TRBV29-1
clone_size: .
cdr3_aa: CSVNPGGTQYF
cdr3_nt: TGCAGCGTGAACCCCGGTGGGACCCAGTACTTC

j_call: TRBJ2-7
d_call: TRBD1
v_call: TRBV24-1
clone_size: few
cdr3_aa: CATSDWTGREQYF
cdr3_nt: TGTGCCACCAGTGATTGGACAGGGAGAGAGCAGTACTTC

j_call: TRBJ2-7
d_call: .
v_call: TRBV21-1
clone_size: .
cdr3_aa: CASSKSNVRCRLSLYEQYF
cdr3_nt: TGTGCCAGCAGCAAATCCAACGTGAGGTGTAGGCTCTCGTTATACGAGCAGTACTTC

j_call: TRBJ1-2
d_call: .
v_call: TRBV5-1
clone_size: few
cdr3_aa: CASSLLTTGGSGGYTF
cdr3_nt: TGCGCCAGCAGTCTCCTCACCACAGGTGGCTCGGGTGGCTACACCTTC

j_call: TRBJ1-4
d_call: TRBD1
v_call: TRBV6-2/TRBV6-3
clone_size: few
cdr3_aa: CASSPEVGQTNEKLFF
cdr3_nt: TGTGCCAGCAGCCCTGAAGTGGGACAGACTAATGAAAAACTGTTTTTT

j_call: TRBJ2-7
d_call: .
v_call: TRBV28
clone_size: .
cdr3_aa: CASSPYRGGSYEQYF
cdr3_nt: TGTGCCAGCAGTCCCTATAGGGGAGGCTCCTACGAGCAGTACTTC

j_call: TRBJ1-2
d_call: .
v_call: TRBV3-1/TRBV3-2
clone_size: .
cdr3_aa: CASSQEETENWRGGYTF
cdr3_nt: TGTGCCAGCAGCCAAGAAGAGACAGAGAATTGGCGGGGAGGCTACACCTTC

j_call: TRBJ2-3
d_call: TRBD2
v_call: TRBV10-3
clone_size: .
cdr3_aa: CAISGLAGGLTDTQYF
cdr3_nt: TGTGCCATCAGTGGACTAGCGGGAGGGCTCACAGATACGCAGTATTTT

j_call: TRBJ1-5
d_call: .
v_call: TRBV7-2
clone_size: .
cdr3_aa: CASSGPGVAQPQHF
cdr3_nt: TGTGCCAGCAGCGGCCCAGGCGTGGCTCAGCCCCAGCATTTT

j_call: TRBJ2-6
d_call: .
v_call: TRBV2
clone_size: .
cdr3_aa: CASSDWSSGANVLTF
cdr3_nt: TGTGCCAGCAGTGACTGGAGCTCTGGGGCCAACGTCCTGACTTTC

j_call: TRBJ2-3
d_call: TRBD2
v_call: TRBV5-1
clone_size: .
cdr3_aa: CASSLASGGDTQYF
cdr3_nt: TGCGCCAGCAGCTTGGCTAGCGGGGGGGATACGCAGTATTTT

j_call: TRBJ2-7
d_call: .
v_call: TRBV2
clone_size: .
cdr3_aa: CASSEGHPYEQYF
cdr3_nt: TGTGCCAGCAGTGAAGGACACCCCTACGAGCAGTACTTC

j_call: TRBJ2-2
d_call: .
v_call: TRBV10-3
clone_size: .
cdr3_aa: CATQGGDTGELFF
cdr3_nt: TGTGCCACCCAGGGAGGAGACACCGGGGAGCTGTTTTTT

j_call: TRBJ2-7
d_call: TRBD1
v_call: TRBV9
clone_size: .
cdr3_aa: CASSVGGAGGAEQYF
cdr3_nt: TGTGCCAGCAGCGTTGGCGGGGCAGGGGGCGCCGAGCAGTACTTC

j_call: TRBJ2-3
d_call: TRBD2
v_call: TRBV4-1
clone_size: .
cdr3_aa: CASSQEVQLAGRYTQYF
cdr3_nt: TGCGCCAGCAGCCAAGAAGTTCAACTAGCGGGGCGATATACGCAGTATTTT

j_call: TRBJ1-2
d_call: .
v_call: TRBV2
clone_size: few
cdr3_aa: CASRTANYGYTF
cdr3_nt: TGTGCCAGCAGGACAGCTAACTATGGCTACACCTTC

j_call: TRBJ2-3
d_call: .
v_call: TRBV28
clone_size: .
cdr3_aa: CASGRGISTDTQYF
cdr3_nt: TGTGCCAGCGGAAGGGGGATCAGCACAGATACGCAGTATTTT

j_call: TRBJ1-1
d_call: .
v_call: TRBV6-4
clone_size: .
cdr3_aa: CASSLVENTEAFF
cdr3_nt: TGTGCCAGCAGCTTGGTAGAGAACACTGAAGCTTTCTTT

j_call: TRBJ2-5
d_call: .
v_call: TRBV13
clone_size: .
cdr3_aa: CASSLYRGSQETQYF
cdr3_nt: TGTGCCAGCAGCTTATATCGGGGGAGCCAAGAGACCCAGTACTTC

j_call: TRBJ1-1
d_call: .
v_call: TRBV6-5
clone_size: .
cdr3_aa: CASKGDTEAFF
cdr3_nt: TGTGCCAGCAAGGGGGACACTGAAGCTTTCTTT

j_call: TRBJ2-7
d_call: .
v_call: TRBV3-1/TRBV3-2
clone_size: .
cdr3_aa: CASGDSYEQYF
cdr3_nt: TGTGCCAGCGGAGACTCCTACGAGCAGTACTTC

j_call: TRBJ2-1
d_call: .
v_call: TRBV5-1
clone_size: .
cdr3_aa: CASSLQGGSYNEQFF
cdr3_nt: TGCGCCAGCAGCTTGCAGGGGGGATCCTACAATGAGCAGTTCTTC

j_call: TRBJ2-5
d_call: .
v_call: TRBV28
clone_size: .
cdr3_aa: CASSLRGQRGETQYF
cdr3_nt: TGTGCCAGCAGTTTACGCGGACAGAGGGGTGAGACCCAGTACTTC

j_call: TRBJ2-7
d_call: .
v_call: TRBV5-4
clone_size: few
cdr3_aa: CASSGPPAVGLEQYF
cdr3_nt: TGTGCCAGCAGCGGGCCTCCAGCGGTAGGGCTCGAGCAGTACTTC